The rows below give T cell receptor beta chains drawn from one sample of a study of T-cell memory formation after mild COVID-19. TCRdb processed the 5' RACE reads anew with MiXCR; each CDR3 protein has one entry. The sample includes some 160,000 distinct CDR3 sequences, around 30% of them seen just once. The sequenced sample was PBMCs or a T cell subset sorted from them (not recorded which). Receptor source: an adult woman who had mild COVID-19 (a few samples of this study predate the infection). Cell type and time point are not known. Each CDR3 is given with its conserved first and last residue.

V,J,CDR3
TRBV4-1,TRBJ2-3,CASSQTQLAGLFYTQYF
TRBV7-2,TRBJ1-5,CASSLGPTGGGQPQHF
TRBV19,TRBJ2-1,CASSIGVGEQFF
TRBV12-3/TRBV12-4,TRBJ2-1,CASSSTSESFNEQFF
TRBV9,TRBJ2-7,CASSVGSGGGPYEQYF
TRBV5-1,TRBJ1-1,CASSLVAGSNTEAFF
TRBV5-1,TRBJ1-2,CASSPLDRGGGYTF
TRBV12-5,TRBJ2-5,CASGPATGETQYF
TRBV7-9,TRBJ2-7,CASTPSQENYEQYF
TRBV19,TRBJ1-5,CASSPGNQPQHF
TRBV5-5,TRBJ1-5,CASSPQVSSNQPQHF
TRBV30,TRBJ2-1,CAWSGTSGDYNEQFF
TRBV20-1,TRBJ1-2,CSARPQGLADGYTF
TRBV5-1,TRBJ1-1,CASSLDTIGTANTEAFF
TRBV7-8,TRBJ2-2,CASSLETGAGELFF
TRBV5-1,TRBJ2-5,CASSERTGSIGTQYF
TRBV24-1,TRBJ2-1,CATSDLRNNEQFF
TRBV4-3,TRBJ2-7,CASSQDRRQQYF
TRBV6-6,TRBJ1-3,CASTPLSVGNTIYF
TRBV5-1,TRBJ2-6,CASSLASSSSGANVLTF
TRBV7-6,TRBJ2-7,CASSDGRRSPYEQYF
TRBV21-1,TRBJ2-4,CASSTTGGLRNIQYF
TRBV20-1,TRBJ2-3,CSARGFGRRDTDTQYF
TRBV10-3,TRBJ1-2,CAISEPARVPLNYGYTF
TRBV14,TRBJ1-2,CASSPGGYGYTF
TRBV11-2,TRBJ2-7,CASSLQGLYEQYF
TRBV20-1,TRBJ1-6,CSAREPGFNSPLHF
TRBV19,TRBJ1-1,CASSPWTIRISAEAFF
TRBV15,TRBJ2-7,CATSGPGQGPYEQYF
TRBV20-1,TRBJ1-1,CSARDGGLPRETEAFF
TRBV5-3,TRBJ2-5,CARSFPGEETQYF
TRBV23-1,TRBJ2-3,CASSGTSTDTQYF
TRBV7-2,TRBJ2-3,CASSLYSPRVSTDTQYF
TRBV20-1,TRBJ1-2,CSAGDRGGYGYTF
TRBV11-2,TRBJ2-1,CASSFMGTGGNEQFF
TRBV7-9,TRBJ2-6,CASGVGTGSSGANVLTF
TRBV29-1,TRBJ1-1,CSGVNPGTGDTESFF
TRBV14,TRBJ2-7,CASSPAGGVYEQYF
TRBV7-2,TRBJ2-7,CASSFQGYEQYF
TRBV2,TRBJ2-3,CASKRGGGPRTDTQYF
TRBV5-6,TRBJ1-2,CASSLVSNYGYTF